A selection of T cell receptor beta chains follows, all from one sample in a study of blood T cell repertoires in COVID-19. TCRdb keeps only in-frame clones here, not all; method: immunoSEQ multiplex PCR. The sample records roughly 70,000 clones, roughly three quarters being singletons. What was sequenced was peripheral blood. These receptors originate from a man aged 65-85 years with acute or convalescent COVID-19. CDR3s include the opening cysteine and the closing phenylalanine or tryptophan. D genes are given only for firm matches. Where a row states a size, it is once, few, many or the class of an expanded clone; other rows omit it.

V	D	size	J	CDR3	DNA
TRBV15	.	.	TRBJ2-7	CATSRAARYEQYF	TGTGCCACCAGCAGAGCCGCTAGATACGAGCAGTACTTC
TRBV24-1	.	.	TRBJ2-7	CATSVGQGSEQYF	TGTGCCACCAGTGTAGGTCAGGGTAGCGAGCAGTACTTC
TRBV29-1	.	.	TRBJ1-1	CSVQQIRNTEAFF	TGCAGCGTTCAACAGATAAGGAACACTGAAGCTTTCTTT
TRBV2	.	.	TRBJ1-3	CAIKESHSGNTIYF	TGTGCCATCAAGGAGTCCCACTCTGGAAACACCATATATTTT
TRBV5-1	.	once	TRBJ2-2	CASSLAGPGDTGELFF	TGCGCCAGCAGCTTGGCGGGTCCCGGGGACACCGGGGAGCTGTTTTTT
TRBV18	TRBD1	few	TRBJ2-7	CASSMTGGYEQYF	TGTGCCAGCTCAATGACAGGGGGCTACGAGCAGTACTTC
TRBV6-5	TRBD1	.	TRBJ1-1	CASRRDSLNTEAFF	TGTGCCAGCAGAAGGGACAGTTTGAACACTGAAGCTTTCTTT
TRBV18	TRBD1	.	TRBJ2-1	CASSLPGQYNEQFF	TGTGCCAGCTCATTGCCGGGACAGTACAATGAGCAGTTCTTC
TRBV6-2/TRBV6-3	TRBD2	.	TRBJ2-7	CASSHEGLAGVNEQYF	TGTGCCAGCAGTCACGAGGGACTAGCGGGAGTGAACGAGCAGTACTTC
TRBV28	.	.	TRBJ1-5	CASSLDGQSNQPQHF	TGTGCCAGCAGTTTAGATGGACAGTCCAATCAGCCCCAGCATTTT
TRBV6-5	.	.	TRBJ1-1	CASSYARGPLNTEAFF	TGTGCCAGCAGTTACGCCAGGGGCCCCCTGAACACTGAAGCTTTCTTT
TRBV7-8	TRBD2	.	TRBJ2-5	CASSRGTSGGETQYF	TGTGCCAGCAGCCGTGGGACTAGCGGGGGGGAGACCCAGTACTTC
TRBV21-1	.	.	TRBJ2-1	CASFLAVFYNEQFF	TGTGCCAGTTTTCTAGCGGTCTTTTACAATGAGCAGTTCTTC
TRBV6-5	.	.	TRBJ2-7	CASSSQRRVSYEQYF	TGTGCCAGCAGTTCCCAGCGGAGAGTATCCTACGAGCAGTACTTC
TRBV5-1	.	few	TRBJ2-7	CASSGGAGGEQYF	TGCGCCAGCAGCGGAGGGGCGGGTGGGGAGCAGTACTTC
TRBV7-9	.	.	TRBJ2-2	CASSSVRGGSTGELFF	TGTGCCAGCAGCTCAGTCAGGGGTGGAAGCACCGGGGAGCTGTTTTTT
TRBV7-2	.	few	TRBJ1-2	CASSDRQIYGYTF	TGTGCCAGCAGCGACCGACAGATCTATGGCTACACCTTC
TRBV28	TRBD1	.	TRBJ1-5	CASGTGTGWRGNQPQHF	TGTGCCAGCGGAACCGGGACAGGGTGGAGAGGCAATCAGCCCCAGCATTTT
TRBV10-3	TRBD1	.	TRBJ1-5	CAISPTGAGEPQHF	TGTGCCATCAGTCCCACAGGGGCTGGAGAGCCCCAGCATTTT
TRBV2	.	.	TRBJ2-2	CASSFQGPGELFF	TGTGCCAGCAGTTTTCAGGGGCCCGGGGAGCTGTTTTTT
TRBV2	TRBD1	.	TRBJ2-7	CASKEDRVGAVQYF	TGTGCCAGCAAAGAGGACAGGGTGGGGGCCGTCCAGTACTTC
TRBV7-6	TRBD2	.	TRBJ2-5	CASSFRREAQETQYF	TGTGCCAGCAGCTTCCGGCGGGAGGCTCAAGAGACCCAGTACTTC
TRBV29-1	.	.	TRBJ2-1	CSVVGSVGNEQFF	TGCAGCGTTGTAGGTAGCGTTGGCAATGAGCAGTTCTTC
TRBV4-1	TRBD1	.	TRBJ2-7	CASSQDGTGAYEQYF	TGCGCCAGCAGCCAAGATGGGACAGGGGCCTACGAGCAGTACTTC
TRBV2	TRBD1	.	TRBJ2-1	CASGQGWQQFF	TGTGCCAGCGGACAGGGATGGCAGCAGTTCTTC
TRBV6-1	TRBD1	.	TRBJ1-5	CASSDGTGGWNQPQHF	TGTGCCAGCAGTGACGGGACAGGGGGTTGGAATCAGCCCCAGCATTTT
TRBV19	TRBD1	once	TRBJ1-1	CASRGRDRDTEAFF	TGTGCCAGTAGGGGCCGGGACAGGGACACTGAAGCTTTCTTT
TRBV10-3	.	.	TRBJ2-3	CAISDLRESTDTQYF	TGTGCCATCAGTGACCTGCGGGAAAGCACAGATACGCAGTATTTT
TRBV6-5	TRBD1	.	TRBJ2-3	CASSYAGTVRDTQYF	TGTGCCAGCAGTTACGCCGGGACAGTAAGAGATACGCAGTATTTT
TRBV7-3	TRBD2	.	TRBJ2-5	CASSLTSGRQETQYF	TGTGCCAGCAGCTTAACTAGCGGGCGGCAAGAGACCCAGTACTTC
TRBV10-3	.	.	TRBJ1-5	CATTPGGNQPQHF	TGTGCCACCACCCCGGGGGGCAATCAGCCCCAGCATTTT
TRBV4-2	TRBD2	.	TRBJ2-3	CASSQVVGKREPDTQYF	TGTGCCAGCAGCCAAGTAGTCGGGAAGCGGGAGCCAGATACGCAGTATTTT
TRBV5-1	.	.	TRBJ2-1	CASSLGGLSYNEQFF	TGCGCCAGCAGCTTGGGGGGGCTATCCTACAATGAGCAGTTCTTC
TRBV7-2	.	.	TRBJ1-6	CASSLGAFNSPLHF	TGTGCCAGCAGCTTAGGGGCTTTCAATTCACCCCTCCACTTT
TRBV18	TRBD1	.	TRBJ2-5	CASSNRGGESETQYF	TGTGCCAGCTCAAACAGGGGTGGTGAATCGGAGACCCAGTACTTC